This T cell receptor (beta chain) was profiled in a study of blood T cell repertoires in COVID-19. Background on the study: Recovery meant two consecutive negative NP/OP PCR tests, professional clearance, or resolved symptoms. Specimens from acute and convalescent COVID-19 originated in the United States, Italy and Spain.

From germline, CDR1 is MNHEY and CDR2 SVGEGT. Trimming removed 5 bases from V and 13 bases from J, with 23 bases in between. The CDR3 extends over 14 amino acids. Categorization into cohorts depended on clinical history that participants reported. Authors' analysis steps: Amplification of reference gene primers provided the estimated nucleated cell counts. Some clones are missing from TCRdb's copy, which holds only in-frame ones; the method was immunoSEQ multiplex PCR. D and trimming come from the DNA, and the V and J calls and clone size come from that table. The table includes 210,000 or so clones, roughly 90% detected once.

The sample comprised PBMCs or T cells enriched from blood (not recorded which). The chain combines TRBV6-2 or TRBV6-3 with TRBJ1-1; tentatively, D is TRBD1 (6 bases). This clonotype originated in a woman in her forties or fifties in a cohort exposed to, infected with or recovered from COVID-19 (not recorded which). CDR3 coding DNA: TGTGCCAGCAGTGACCGGACAGTCCCACGGCTTGTTTTCTTT. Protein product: CASSDRTVPRLVFF.